The present T cell receptor beta chain was sequenced within a study of OX40 agonist ivuxolimab in advanced cancers. Study as a whole: Dose-escalation cases comprised hepatocellular carcinoma, melanoma, renal cell or head and neck cancer. Points from the study as a whole: Among the lowest levels of clonal expansion were found in partial responders at 0.1-3.0 mg/kg. The specificity for antigen of the expanded peripheral T cells was not determined. Normalized expansion of T-cell clones was also low for some nonresponders.

Germline trimming cut 3 bases from V and 4 bases from J; bases unmatched to any gene: 4. This CDR3 is built from 15 residues. CDR1 and CDR2 from the germline V gene are MRHNA and SNTAGT. This clone is labeled as medium-sized. Antigen unknown. The repertoire was sequenced with immunoSEQ multiplex PCR; TCRdb's copy has only in-frame clones and lacks some. The table lists 35,000 to 55,000 clones, about 88% of them singletons. This sequence originates from an adult with an advanced solid tumor such as melanoma, head and neck, liver or kidney cancer. The sequencing used CD4+ or CD8+ T cells sorted from blood, collected in a trial of the OX40 agonist ivuxolimab. V and J are TRBV6-4 and TRBJ2-3; TRBD1 matches 10 bases. CDR3 sequence reads: CASSEQGQGPDTQYF. CDR3 sequence (DNA): TGTGCCAGCAGTGAACAGGGACAGGGGCCAGATACGCAGTATTTT.